These 32 T cell receptor beta chains came from one sample sequenced in a study of blood T cell repertoires in COVID-19. Profiled with immunoSEQ multiplex PCR; TCRdb holds only in-frame clones, not every one. The data hold 200,000 or so clones, with more than 80% observed a single time. Input material: peripheral blood. Receptors were obtained from a man younger than 40 with COVID-19, enrolled during active disease.

The DNA of the CDR3 is TGCAGTGCTAGTGAGGGGTGGGGACTAGCGGGTAGCACAGATACGCAGTATTTT. Residues: CSASEGWGLAGSTDTQYF. This rearrangement joins TRBV20-1 to TRBJ2-3; 12 bases agree with TRBD2. V lost 3 bases to trimming and J lost 0 bases; unmatched junction nucleotides: 10. The CDR3 spans 18 residues. Germline values: CDR1 DFQATT, CDR2 SNEGSKA (reference sequence).

This rearrangement joins TRBV19 to TRBJ1-1; D gene ambiguous. The CDR3 is 14 residues long. V dropped 1 base and J dropped 2 bases, with 8 bases sitting between them. In germline, CDR1 is LNHDA, CDR2 SQIVND (reference sequence). Written as DNA, the CDR3 is TGTGCCAGTAGTATAGGGTCCCTAAACACTGAAGCTTTCTTT. Translated, it gives CASSIGSLNTEAFF.

The genes are TRBV7-2 and TRBJ1-2, with D perhaps TRBD1 (5 bases). Trimming shortened V by 5 bases and J by 2 bases, and 12 bases separated the two germline ends. CDR3 length equals 14 residues. Germline loops: CDR1 SGHTA, CDR2 FQGNSA. CDR3 DNA sequence: TGTGCCAGCAGCCCCCCAGGGTACAACTATGGCTACACCTTC. This gives the protein CASSPPGYNYGYTF.

This clone came up once. The chain couples TRBV30 to TRBJ2-7, with TRBD2 identical over 11 bases. The germline V gene encodes CDR1 GTSNPN and CDR2 SVGIG (reference sequence). This CDR3 is 12 amino acids long. Trimming took 4 bases from V and 4 from J; bases not matched to a gene: 0. CDR3 nucleotide sequence: TGTGCCTGGACTAGCGGGAGGTACGAGCAGTACTTC. It encodes CAWTSGRYEQYF.

The chain combines TRBV4-3 with TRBJ1-2, with a tentative D call TRBD1 (5 bases). The CDR3 is 14 amino acids. CDR1 LGHNA and CDR2 YSLEER come from the germline V gene. V lost 3 bases and J lost 8, with 16 bases in between. The CDR3 spells CASSQGQVREGYTF. DNA of the CDR3: TGCGCCAGCAGCCAGGGGCAGGTTCGAGAAGGCTACACCTTC.

This chain links TRBV4-1 with TRBJ2-1; TRBD2 matches at 9 bases. CDR3 length: 18 amino acids. V lost 1 base to trimming and J lost 3 bases; unmatched junction nucleotides: 10. Germline CDR1 reads MGHRA; CDR2 reads YSYEKL. The CDR3, as DNA: TGCGCCAGCAGCCAAGGATCATTAGCGGGAGTTGACTACAATGAGCAGTTCTTC. It is translated as CASSQGSLAGVDYNEQFF.

The genes are TRBV10-1 and TRBJ2-7; 12 bases line up with TRBD1. CDR1 is WNHNN and CDR2 is SYGVQD in the germline V gene (reference sequence). J was trimmed by 5 bases and V by 10 bases; bases with no gene match: 24. The CDR3 runs 19 residues. The CDR3 region has the DNA TGCGCCACATGCGACCATAGGGGTACTCGGGACAGGGGGCAGGACGAGCAGTACTTC. Encoded protein: CATCDHRGTRDRGQDEQYF.

The V and J genes are TRBV11-2 and TRBJ1-5, with D possibly TRBD1 on 6 matching bases. Trimming left V 2 bases short and J 1 base short, with 15 bases between. The CDR3 is made up of 17 amino acids. Germline V CDR1 and CDR2: SGHAT, FQNNGV. In DNA form, the CDR3 reads TGTGCCAGCAGCTTAAGTACAGGGCCGGCCAGCAATCAGCCCCAGCATTTT. The encoded protein is CASSLSTGPASNQPQHF.

The V call is TRBV5-4, the J call TRBJ1-2; 7 bases line up with TRBD1. The CDR3 spans 15 residues. Germline V CDR1 and CDR2: SGHNT, YYREEE (reference sequence). J lost 4 bases, V lost 0 bases, and 6 bases had no gene match. CDR3 sequence (DNA): TGTGCCAGCAGCTTGGCAGGGGGACCCAGCTATGGCTACACCTTC. This gives the protein CASSLAGGPSYGYTF.

V and J are TRBV28 and TRBJ2-7, with TRBD2 matching 7 bases. Germline CDR1 is MDHEN and CDR2 is SYDVKM. V gave up 5 bases and J gave up 0 bases; unmatched junction bases: 1. The CDR3 spans 13 residues. The CDR3 coding sequence is TGTGCCAGCAGTACTAGCGACTCCTACGAGCAGTACTTC. This codes for CASSTSDSYEQYF.

The chain has TRBV27 and TRBJ1-6; D is unclear. Trimming took off 5 bases at V and 7 bases at J, with 6 bases between the two ends. This CDR3 is built from 12 residues. From germline, CDR1 is MNHEY and CDR2 SMNVEV (reference sequence). The CDR3, as DNA: TGTGCCAGCAGTACACACAATTCACCCCTCCACTTT. Its protein product is CASSTHNSPLHF.

The chain carries TRBV27 and TRBJ2-7; 7 positions match TRBD2. Germline V gives CDR1 MNHEY, CDR2 SMNVEV (reference sequence). CDR3 length: 13 residues. V lost 5 bases to trimming and J lost 5 bases; unmatched junction nucleotides: 6. CDR3 protein: CASSLPGGNEQYF. As DNA, the CDR3 is TGTGCCAGCAGTCTCCCCGGGGGGAACGAGCAGTACTTC.

The V call is TRBV7-8, the J call TRBJ1-3; the D is unclear. V was shortened by 4 bases and J by 0 bases, with 7 bases between the two germline ends. The length of the CDR3 is 14 residues. Germline lookup yields CDR1 SGHVS and CDR2 FQNEAQ. The CDR3 reads CASSSGYSGNTIYF. In DNA form, the CDR3 reads TGTGCCAGCAGCTCCGGTTACTCTGGAAACACCATATATTTT.

This chain links TRBV15 with TRBJ1-5; 8 bases fit TRBD1. The V segment lost 1 base and the J segment 4 bases; nucleotides outside the gene matches: 6. The CDR3 sequence is 16 residues long. Germline V lookup: CDR1 LNHNV, CDR2 YYDKDF (reference sequence). The CDR3 bases are TGTGCCACCAGCAGAGGGGACAGGACAAATAATCAGCCCCAGCATTTT. Translating it yields CATSRGDRTNNQPQHF.

The rearrangement uses TRBV29-1 and TRBJ2-7; no clear D. Per germline, CDR1 SQVTM and CDR2 ANQGSEA. CDR3 length: 11 amino acids. Trimming cost V 4 bases and J 0 bases, with 4 bases left between them. The DNA of the CDR3 is TGCAGCGTTGGGGCCTCCTACGAGCAGTACTTC. This translates into CSVGASYEQYF.

The J gene is TRBJ2-1, the V gene TRBV29-1; 7 nucleotides align to TRBD2. The V gene's germline CDR1 is SQVTM and CDR2 ANQGSEA. V was pared by 7 bases and J by 0 bases, with 9 bases of the junction left unmatched. CDR3 length: 15 amino acids. The CDR3 spells CSAVGGRDSYNEQFF. DNA for the CDR3: TGCAGCGCCGTTGGGGGGAGGGACTCCTACAATGAGCAGTTCTTC.

The V call is TRBV27, the J call TRBJ2-1, with 15 positions matching TRBD2. The CDR3 loop spans 17 amino acids. CDR1 and CDR2 from the germline V gene are MNHEY and SMNVEV (reference sequence). Unmatched junction bases numbered 8, after V lost 6 bases and J lost 5 bases. CDR3 DNA: TGTGCCAGCAGCCGTCCCGGGACTAGCGGGGGGAACAATGAGCAGTTCTTC. Protein product: CASSRPGTSGGNNEQFF.

The V gene is TRBV5-1, the J gene TRBJ1-1, with 9 bases lining up with TRBD1. V shed 1 base and J 3 bases; nucleotides not matched to a gene: 4. This CDR3 comprises 15 residues. The germline CDR1 and CDR2 sequences are SGHRS and YFSETQ. As DNA, the CDR3 is TGCGCCAGCAGCTTGTCCCGGGACAGGGACACTGAAGCTTTCTTT. It yields the protein CASSLSRDRDTEAFF. Based on the CDR3 plus reference TRBV5-1 and TRBJ1-1, the full variable domain is KAGVTQTPRYLIKTRGQQVTLSCSPISGHRSVSWYQQTPGQGLQFLFEYFSETQRNKGNFPGRFSGRQFSNSRSEMNVSTLELGDSALYLCASSLSRDRDTEAFFGQGTRLTVV.

The CDR3 DNA reads as TGTGCCAGCAGCCAACCACAGGGAGACTATGGCTACACCTTC. Its translation is CASSQPQGDYGYTF. The chain recombines TRBV4-2 with TRBJ1-2, with D possibly matching TRBD1 (6 bases). CDR3 length: 14 amino acids. Germline V gives CDR1 LGHNA, CDR2 YNFKEQ. V was cut by 2 bases and J by 3 bases, with 10 bases left in between.

The chain combines TRBV4-2 with TRBJ2-3; TRBD1 matches at 12 bases. J lost 5 bases, V lost 0 bases, and 6 bases had no gene match. CDR3 length: 17 amino acids. Germline V gives CDR1 LGHNA, CDR2 YNFKEQ. CDR3 nucleotides: TGTGCCAGCAGCCAAGAACCGGGACAGGGGGCAGGAGATACGCAGTATTTT. Its translation: CASSQEPGQGAGDTQYF.

The V call is TRBV7-9, the J call TRBJ1-4; the D gene is possibly TRBD1 (6 bases). Germline loops: CDR1 SEHNR, CDR2 FQNEAQ (reference sequence). This CDR3 contains 13 residues. Trimming took off 5 bases at V and 8 bases at J, with 12 bases between the two ends. CDR3 bases: TGTGCCAGCAGCCCAGGCAGGGGCGAAAAACTGTTTTTT. Protein sequence: CASSPGRGEKLFF.

The chain couples TRBV19 to TRBJ1-5, with a weak D call TRBD1 (5 bases). V dropped 1 base and J dropped 7 bases, with 11 bases sitting between them. Germline V gives CDR1 LNHDA, CDR2 SQIVND (reference sequence). This CDR3 comprises 14 residues. CDR3 sequence (DNA): TGTGCCAGTAGTATAGGGTGGGGCGGACAGCCCCAGCATTTT. Its translation: CASSIGWGGQPQHF.

The gene calls are TRBV5-4 and TRBJ2-5; 10 bases line up with TRBD1. Germline assignment: CDR1 SGHNT and CDR2 YYREEE (reference sequence). The CDR3 covers 15 residues. The trim removed 4 bases at V and 2 bases at J, leaving 5 bases unmatched. The CDR3 here is CASSRGQGPQETQYF. The CDR3 DNA sequence: TGTGCCAGCAGCCGGGGACAGGGGCCGCAAGAGACCCAGTACTTC.

The CDR3 nucleotides read TGTGCCATCTCCCGGGACAGGGGCGTCAATGGCTATGGCTACACCTTC. As protein: CAISRDRGVNGYGYTF. The chain has TRBV10-3 and TRBJ1-2; 10 bases match TRBD1. The length of the CDR3 is 16 residues. Trimming removed 8 bases from V and 4 bases from J; junction bases left unmatched: 13. Germline loops: CDR1 ENHRY, CDR2 SYGVKD.

This clone appeared once. The V gene is TRBV7-3, the J gene TRBJ2-1; 8 bases agree with TRBD2. The trim removed 2 bases at V and 7 bases at J, leaving 7 bases unmatched. The CDR3 has 15 amino acids. Germline CDR1 and CDR2: SGHTA and FQGTGA. In DNA form, the CDR3 reads TGTGCCAGCAGCTTAGGGCTAGCGGGTATTAATGAGCAGTTCTTC. Protein product: CASSLGLAGINEQFF.

The chain is built from TRBV18 and TRBJ1-4; 7 nucleotides line up with TRBD1. Unmatched junction bases numbered 7, after V lost 4 bases and J lost 2 bases. This CDR3 has 16 residues. CDR1 and CDR2 from the germline V gene are KGHSH and LQKENI. CDR3 in amino acids: CASSLTGDPTNEKLFF. The CDR3, as DNA: TGTGCCAGCTCACTAACAGGGGACCCCACTAATGAAAAACTGTTTTTT.

This chain joins TRBV7-9 and TRBJ1-3; the D gene is possibly TRBD1 (6 bases). The CDR3 contains 17 residues. Germline V lookup: CDR1 SEHNR, CDR2 FQNEAQ (reference sequence). Trimming cost V 1 base and J 1 base, with 14 bases left between them. In nucleotides, the CDR3 is TGTGCCAGCAGCTTAGTCCACAGGGAACAGTCTGGAAACACCATATATTTT. Amino acid sequence: CASSLVHREQSGNTIYF.

For the CDR3, the DNA is TGTGCCAGCAGTTACTACGGACAGGGAAGGAATCAGCCCCAGCATTTT. Protein product: CASSYYGQGRNQPQHF. The V gene is TRBV6-2 or TRBV6-3, the J gene TRBJ1-5; 8 bases align to TRBD1. V dropped 1 base and J dropped 4; count of bases not matched to a gene: 6. The CDR3 extends over 16 amino acids. CDR1 and CDR2 (germline): MNHEY, SVGEGT.

The chain carries TRBV30 and TRBJ2-7, with 12 bases lining up with TRBD2. Per the germline V gene, CDR1 is GTSNPN and CDR2 is SVGIG (reference sequence). V was pared by 1 base and J by 5 bases, with 9 bases of the junction left unmatched. The CDR3 is 16 amino acids. The CDR3 region has the DNA TGTGCCTGGAGTGAGGGGCTAGCGGGAGGGCCTGACGAGCAGTACTTC. This encodes CAWSEGLAGGPDEQYF.

The chain carries TRBV5-1 and TRBJ1-1; a weak D match, TRBD1 (5 bases). Germline V gene sequence: CDR1 SGHRS, CDR2 YFSETQ. The CDR3 extends over 11 amino acids. The germline V and J ends were trimmed by 4 bases and 5 bases, with 6 bases remaining between them. The CDR3 spells CASSGATEAFF. The DNA for the CDR3 is TGCGCCAGCAGCGGGGCGACTGAAGCTTTCTTT.

The gene calls are TRBV27 and TRBJ1-1; D gene ambiguous. Germline V gene data show CDR1 as MNHEY and CDR2 as SMNVEV (reference sequence). V shed 4 bases and J shed 1 base, with 10 bases lying between them. The CDR3 extends over 14 amino acids. The chain's CDR3 is CASSSGRQNTEAFF. The CDR3 DNA follows: TGTGCCAGCAGTTCTGGCAGGCAGAACACTGAAGCTTTCTTT.

For this clone: The sample has other DNA sequences that encode this CDR3 too. The rearrangement uses TRBV12-3 or TRBV12-4 and TRBJ1-1; D may be TRBD1 (6 bases). Trimming stripped 3 bases from V and 8 bases from J, with 10 bases between. CDR3 length equals 12 residues. CDR3 nucleotide sequence: TGTGCCAGCAGTTTGGGGGGGGCAGAAGCTTTCTTT. Encoded protein: CASSLGGAEAFF.